This T cell receptor beta chain is from a study of early T cells in non-severe SARS-CoV-2 infection. This clonotype was picked up many times. This CDR3 comprises 14 residues. Germline CDR1 reads ENHRY; CDR2 reads SYGVKD. V was trimmed by 10 bases and J by 3 bases, leaving 18 bases between them. Attachment of unique molecular identifiers was made to individual cDNA molecules. TCRdb called the 5' RACE reads again in MiXCR, with one record for every CDR3 protein. The table includes 20,000 to 25,000 distinct CDR3 sequences, approximately 4.5% detected once. The sequenced material came from whole blood. The chain couples TRBV10-3 to TRBJ1-1; TRBD1 is a possible D gene (5 bases). This clonotype was sampled from an adult who was a healthcare worker with PCR-confirmed SARS-CoV-2 infection or an uninfected control (not recorded which). The CDR3 DNA is TGTGCCACCCAAAAGCAGGGAAGGGACACTGAAGCTTTCTTT. It codes for CATQKQGRDTEAFF.